The rows below give T cell receptor beta chains drawn from one sample of a study of sequential checkpoint blockade in melanoma. Produced via immunoSEQ multiplex PCR; TCRdb's table is partial and in-frame only. Here the sample spans approximately 3,800 clones, about 23% being singletons. Sequencing was performed on tumor tissue (inferred from file names), taken from a patient given nivolumab and ipilimumab in sequence. The receptors were sampled from a human donor with melanoma. Both conserved end residues are part of each CDR3.

v_gene	len	j_gene	CDR3aa
TRBV19	14	TRBJ2-1	CASRTGTGIDEQFF
TRBV11-3	14	TRBJ1-1	CASSLSAEGTEAFF
TRBV11-3	15	TRBJ2-1	CASSLGPSGYNEQFF
TRBV19	15	TRBJ2-7	CASSITRLTVYEQYF
TRBV18	13	TRBJ2-3	CASSSSSTDTQYF
TRBV7-8	13	TRBJ1-4	CASSPDRVEKLFF
TRBV29-1	12	TRBJ2-2	CSGHRGSGELFF
TRBV19	17	TRBJ2-1	CASSRRSGTEKYNEQFF
TRBV11-3	20	TRBJ2-2	CASSLTPIGLAGVYTGELFF
TRBV28	21	TRBJ1-5	CASSFASSFAGVQSEGQPQHF
TRBV6-8	15	TRBJ2-7	CASSAFGTTYYEQYF
TRBV11-3	14	TRBJ2-1	CASSLWDSNNEQFF
TRBV14	15	TRBJ1-2	CASSQGAAGAWGYTF
TRBV4-1	14	TRBJ2-5	CASSQDRPKETQYF
TRBV11-3	15	TRBJ2-1	CASSPGQGTYNEQFF
TRBV28	15	TRBJ1-5	CASSGRTVNNQPQHF
TRBV5-1	16	TRBJ2-7	CASSLGADPGQYEQYF
TRBV11-3	14	TRBJ1-1	CASSLALGDTEAFF
TRBV19	14	TRBJ1-5	CASSIEDSNQPQHF
TRBV11-3	16	TRBJ2-2	CASSLVRETVTGELFF
TRBV19	15	TRBJ1-3	CASSRERHPGNTIYF
TRBV19	17	TRBJ1-5	CASSIDYPGRGNQPQHF
TRBV19	14	TRBJ2-7	CASSIGGPSYEQYF
TRBV10-3	15	TRBJ2-3	CAISEPNWSTDTQYF
TRBV11-3	17	TRBJ2-2	CASSFGTSGYNTGELFF
TRBV1	15	TRBJ2-1	CASSQGTSDYNEQFF
TRBV19	11	TRBJ2-7	CASGQGGEQYF
TRBV6-8	16	TRBJ2-3	CASSYSGGAGTDTQYF
TRBV19	13	TRBJ2-7	CASSTGLAGEQYF
TRBV28	19	TRBJ1-4	CASSSPRDRGRGTSEKLFF
TRBV18	17	TRBJ1-1	CASSPRAGGGSGTEAFF
TRBV11-3	16	TRBJ2-1	CASSLGGTGGYNEQFF
TRBV30	12	TRBJ1-5	CAWSMADQPQHF
TRBV9	15	TRBJ1-2	CASSPSSPGGDGYTF
TRBV19	14	TRBJ1-1	CASSIGHKITEAFF
TRBV19	16	TRBJ2-3	CASSILPGGSGDTQYF
TRBV28	15	TRBJ2-7	CASSLMATRPYEQYF
TRBV23-1	13	TRBJ2-1	CASTLSLNNEQFF
TRBV30	14	TRBJ2-1	CAHGLAGGPHEQFF
TRBV18	17	TRBJ1-6	CASSPPRAGKYNSPLHF
TRBV11-3	17	TRBJ2-4	CASSSGQGAILRNIQYF
TRBV29-1	13	TRBJ1-1	CSVAGGVNTEAFF
TRBV5-1	14	TRBJ2-3	CASSWGLAADTQYF
TRBV11-3	16	TRBJ2-3	CASSSLLGTYTDTQYF
TRBV11-3	14	TRBJ1-4	CASSLWGRPRKLFF
TRBV6-8	15	TRBJ1-1	CASSSDRGWNTEAFF
TRBV5-1	14	TRBJ2-7	CASSFSGSFYEQYF